This passage covers 10 T cell receptor beta chains from one sample sequenced in a study of T cells after yellow fever vaccination. From the 5' RACE reads, TCRdb called clonotypes with MiXCR, one entry per CDR3 protein. The sample has 100,000 to 150,000 distinct CDR3 sequences; under 8.5% are singletons. Sequencing used CD4+ T cells sorted from PBMCs, obtained 10 days after the first yellow fever vaccination. All receptors derive from a man between 18 and 29 years old who received the YFV17D yellow fever vaccine.

This clonotype appeared many times. This CDR3 reads CATSSYPGRGEETQYF. CDR3 DNA: TGTGCCACCAGCAGCTACCCGGGACGCGGAGAAGAGACCCAGTACTTC. V and J are TRBV15 and TRBJ2-5; D possibly uses TRBD1 or TRBD2 (5 bases each). CDR3 size: 16 residues. V lost 3 bases, J lost 3 bases, and 17 bases lay in between. Germline assignment: CDR1 LNHNV and CDR2 YYDKDF (reference sequence).

This clonotype appeared a single time. A much larger clone differs from this one at a single base, so this may be a read error. This chain connects TRBV5-1 to TRBJ2-3; 9 bases fit TRBD1. CDR1 is SGHRS and CDR2 is YFSETQ in the germline V gene. After removal of 1 base from V and 4 bases from J, the junction contained 4 bases not matched to a gene. The CDR3 covers 15 residues. In DNA, the CDR3 is TGCGCCAGCAGCTTGTGGACAGGGGCCCCAGATACGCAGTATTTT. Its translation: CASSLWTGAPDTQYF.

This clonotype has at least ten counts. The chain couples TRBV3-1 to TRBJ2-2, with D possibly TRBD2 on 6 matching bases. Germline assignment: CDR1 LGHDT and CDR2 YNNKEL (reference sequence). This CDR3 contains 15 residues. Trimming cost V 4 bases and J 2 bases, with 11 bases left between them. The chain's CDR3 is CASSPWRDNTGELFF. In nucleotides, the CDR3 is TGTGCCAGCAGCCCATGGCGGGATAACACCGGGGAGCTGTTTTTT.

V and J are TRBV6-2 or TRBV6-3 and TRBJ1-4; 8 bases map to TRBD1. The CDR3 totals 15 residues. Trimming at V came to 10 bases and at J to 8 bases, leaving 15 bases not matched to a gene. CDR1 and CDR2 from the germline V gene are MNHEY and SVGEGT. CDR3 sequence reads: CATGKQGGFREKLFF. CDR3 sequence (DNA): TGTGCCACCGGTAAACAGGGGGGGTTCCGGGAAAAACTGTTTTTT.

To note about this clonotype: A read error may explain this, as a much larger clone is one base away. V usage is TRBV5-1 and J usage is TRBJ2-2; D may be TRBD1 (6 bases). The germline V and J ends were trimmed by 0 bases and 5 bases, with 8 bases remaining between them. Germline V CDR1 and CDR2: SGHRS, YFSETQ. The CDR3 runs 14 residues. The CDR3 loop reads CASSLAGQTGELFF. CDR3 DNA: TGCGCCAGCAGCTTGGCCGGACAGACCGGGGAGCTGTTTTTT.

Ten or more counts support this clonotype. V usage is TRBV6-5 and J usage is TRBJ1-4; perhaps TRBD1 as D (6 bases). Deletions cut 3 bases from V and 7 bases from J, with 18 bases between. The germline gives CDR1 MNHEY, CDR2 SVGAGI. This CDR3 spans 16 amino acids. In DNA, the CDR3 is TGTGCCAGCAGTTATCATGATGGGGGGCGGGCTGAAAAACTGTTTTTT. This translates into CASSYHDGGRAEKLFF.

This clonotype was recorded many times. CDR3: CASSYGGNYGYTF. The CDR3 bases are TGCGCCAGCAGCTACGGAGGGAACTATGGCTACACCTTC. The chain carries TRBV5-1 and TRBJ1-2; D is undetermined. The germline V and J ends were trimmed by 3 bases and 2 bases, with 8 bases remaining between them. The CDR3 runs 13 residues. CDR1 SGHRS and CDR2 YFSETQ come from the germline V gene.

Many counts were recorded for this clonotype. The gene calls are TRBV7-2 and TRBJ1-3, with D perhaps TRBD1 (6 bases). The V and J ends lost 6 bases and 1 base respectively, with 13 bases between them. CDR3 size: 15 residues. Per the germline V gene, CDR1 is SGHTA and CDR2 is FQGNSA. CDR3 in amino acids: CASRQKGVSGNTIYF. The CDR3 DNA sequence: TGTGCCAGCAGACAGAAGGGGGTTTCTGGAAACACCATATATTTT.

This clonotype came up many times. The chain uses TRBV7-2 and TRBJ2-5; tentative D call: TRBD2 (6 bases). In germline, CDR1 is SGHTA, CDR2 FQGNSA. CDR3 size: 14 residues. The V end lost 4 bases, the J end lost 5 bases, and 14 bases lay between the germline ends. This CDR3 is CASSSGLVGETQYF. CDR3 nucleotides: TGTGCCAGCAGCTCGGGACTGGTTGGGGAGACCCAGTACTTC.

In its sample, this clonotype ranks as medium-sized (0.01 to 0.1%). This chain connects TRBV5-1 to TRBJ1-2, with TRBD1 as a possible D gene (5 bases). This CDR3 has 14 residues. Between the trimmed V and J ends, which lost 0 bases and 6 bases, there was a span of 12 bases. CDR1 and CDR2 (germline): SGHRS, YFSETQ. Here the CDR3 reads CASSLGGEGHGYTF. The CDR3, as DNA: TGCGCCAGCAGCTTGGGGGGGGAGGGCCATGGCTACACCTTC.